The clone carrying this TCR beta chain was picked up many times. Unique molecular identifiers were incorporated when the TCRbeta library was constructed. TCRdb re-derived calls from the PCR reads in MiXCR, one entry per CDR3 protein. The profile shows 200,000 or so distinct CDR3 sequences, 5% to 7.5% of them singletons. This sample was taken from a study of T-cell reconstitution after alpha-beta-depleted transplantation in children. After removal of 5 bases from V and 4 bases from J, the junction contained 4 bases not matched to a gene. Germline CDR1 is SQVTM and CDR2 is ANQGSEA. This CDR3 contains 12 residues.

This rearrangement joins TRBV29-1 to TRBJ1-1; TRBD1 matches at 7 bases. The clonotype comes from a girl younger than two with combined immunodeficiency, due to receive a stem cell transplant. This specimen was PBMCs, taken before TCRalphabeta/CD19-depleted stem cell transplant. This CDR3 is CSVWAGGTEAFF. The DNA of the CDR3 is TGCAGCGTTTGGGCAGGGGGCACTGAAGCTTTCTTT.